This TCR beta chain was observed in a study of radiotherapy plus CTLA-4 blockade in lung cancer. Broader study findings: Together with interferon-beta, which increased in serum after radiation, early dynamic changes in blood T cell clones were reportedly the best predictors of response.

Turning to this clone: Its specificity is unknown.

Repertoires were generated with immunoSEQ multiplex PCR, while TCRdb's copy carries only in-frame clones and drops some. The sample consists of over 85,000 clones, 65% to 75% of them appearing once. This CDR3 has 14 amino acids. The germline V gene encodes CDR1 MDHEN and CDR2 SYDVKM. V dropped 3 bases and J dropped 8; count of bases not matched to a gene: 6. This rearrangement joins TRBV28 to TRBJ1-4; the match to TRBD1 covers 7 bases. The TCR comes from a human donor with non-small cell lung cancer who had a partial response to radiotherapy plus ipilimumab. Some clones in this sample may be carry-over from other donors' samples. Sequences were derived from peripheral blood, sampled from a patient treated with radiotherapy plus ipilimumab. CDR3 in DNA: TGTGCCAGCAGTTTGACAGGGATGCGGGAAAAACTGTTTTTT. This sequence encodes CASSLTGMREKLFF.